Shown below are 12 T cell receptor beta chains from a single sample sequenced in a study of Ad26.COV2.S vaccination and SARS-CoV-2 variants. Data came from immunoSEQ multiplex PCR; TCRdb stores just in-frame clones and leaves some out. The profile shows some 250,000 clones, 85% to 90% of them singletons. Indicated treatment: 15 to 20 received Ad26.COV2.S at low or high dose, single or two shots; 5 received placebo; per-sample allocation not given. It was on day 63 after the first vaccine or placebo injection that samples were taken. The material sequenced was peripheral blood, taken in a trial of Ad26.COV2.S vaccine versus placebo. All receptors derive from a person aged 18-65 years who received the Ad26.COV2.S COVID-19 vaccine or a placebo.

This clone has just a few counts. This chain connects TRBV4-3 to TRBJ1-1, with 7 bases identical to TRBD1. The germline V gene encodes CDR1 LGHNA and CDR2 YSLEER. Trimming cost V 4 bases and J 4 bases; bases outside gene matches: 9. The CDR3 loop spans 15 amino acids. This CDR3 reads CASSPDRFGGTEAFF. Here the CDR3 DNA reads TGCGCCAGCAGCCCGGACAGGTTTGGTGGCACTGAAGCTTTCTTT.

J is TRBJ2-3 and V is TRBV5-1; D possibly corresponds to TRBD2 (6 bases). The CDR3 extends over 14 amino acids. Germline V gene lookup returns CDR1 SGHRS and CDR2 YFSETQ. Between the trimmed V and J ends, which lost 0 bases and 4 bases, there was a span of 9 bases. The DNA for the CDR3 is TGCGCCAGCAGCTTGGCCGGAGGGGCAGATACGCAGTATTTT. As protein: CASSLAGGADTQYF.

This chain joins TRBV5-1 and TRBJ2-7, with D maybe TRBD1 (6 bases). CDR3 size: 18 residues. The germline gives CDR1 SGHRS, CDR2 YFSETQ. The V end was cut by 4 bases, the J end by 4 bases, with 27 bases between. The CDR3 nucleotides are TGCGCCAGCAGCCCATTTGGGGGCCAACAGGGAACGGGGTACGAGCAGTACTTC. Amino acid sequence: CASSPFGGQQGTGYEQYF.

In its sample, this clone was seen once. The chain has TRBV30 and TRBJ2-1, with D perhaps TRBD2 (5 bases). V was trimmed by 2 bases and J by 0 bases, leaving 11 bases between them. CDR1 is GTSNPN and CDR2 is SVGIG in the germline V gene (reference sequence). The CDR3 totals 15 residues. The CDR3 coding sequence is TGTGCCTGGAGTATAGGAGGCCGCTCCTACAATGAGCAGTTCTTC. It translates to CAWSIGGRSYNEQFF.

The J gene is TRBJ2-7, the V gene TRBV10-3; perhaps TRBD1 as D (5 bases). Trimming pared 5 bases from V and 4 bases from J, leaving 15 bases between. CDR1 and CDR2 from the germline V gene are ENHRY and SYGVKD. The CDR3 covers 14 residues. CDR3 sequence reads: CAISPVTTVYEQYF. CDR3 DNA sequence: TGTGCCATCAGTCCAGTAACGACAGTTTACGAGCAGTACTTC.

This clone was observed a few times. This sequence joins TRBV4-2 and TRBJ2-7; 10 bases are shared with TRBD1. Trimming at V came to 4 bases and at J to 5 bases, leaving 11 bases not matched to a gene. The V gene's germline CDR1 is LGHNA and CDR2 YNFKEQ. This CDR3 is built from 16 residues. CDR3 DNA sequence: TGTGCCAGCAGCCGCCGACAGGGGGCAGATCACGACGAGCAGTACTTC. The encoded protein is CASSRRQGADHDEQYF.

The CDR3 region is CASSPTGNGYTF. CDR3 DNA: TGTGCCAGCAGCCCTACAGGAAACGGCTACACCTTC. The V and J genes are TRBV5-8 and TRBJ1-2, with D possibly matching TRBD1 (5 bases). CDR1 SGHTS and CDR2 YDEGEE come from the germline V gene. The ends were cut back, 4 bases at V and 8 bases at J, with 12 bases in the middle. The length of the CDR3 is 12 residues.

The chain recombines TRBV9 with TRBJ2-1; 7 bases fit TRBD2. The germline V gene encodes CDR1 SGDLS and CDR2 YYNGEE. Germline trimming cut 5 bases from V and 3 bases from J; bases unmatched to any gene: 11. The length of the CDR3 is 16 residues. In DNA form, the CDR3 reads TGTGCCAGCAGTGAGGCGGGAGAGCAGGACTACAATGAGCAGTTCTTC. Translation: CASSEAGEQDYNEQFF.

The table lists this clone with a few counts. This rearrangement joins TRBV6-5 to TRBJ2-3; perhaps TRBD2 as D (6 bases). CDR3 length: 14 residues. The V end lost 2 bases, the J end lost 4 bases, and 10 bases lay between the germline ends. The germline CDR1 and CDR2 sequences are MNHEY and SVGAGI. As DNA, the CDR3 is TGTGCCAGCAGTTACGGGTCGGGGGCAGATACGCAGTATTTT. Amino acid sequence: CASSYGSGADTQYF.

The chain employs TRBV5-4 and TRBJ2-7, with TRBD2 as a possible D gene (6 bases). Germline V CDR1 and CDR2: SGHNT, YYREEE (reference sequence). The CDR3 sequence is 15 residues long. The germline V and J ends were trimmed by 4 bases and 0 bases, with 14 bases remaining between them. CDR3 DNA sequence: TGTGCCAGCAGCCGGGGCGGGGACCGCTCCTACGAGCAGTACTTC. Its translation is CASSRGGDRSYEQYF.

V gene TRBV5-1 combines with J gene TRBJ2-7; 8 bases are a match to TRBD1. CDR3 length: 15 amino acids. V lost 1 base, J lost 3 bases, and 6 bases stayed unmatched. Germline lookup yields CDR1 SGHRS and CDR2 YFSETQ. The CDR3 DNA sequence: TGCGCCAGCAGCTTGTGGCAGGGGGCCGGCTACGAGCAGTACTTC. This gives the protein CASSLWQGAGYEQYF.

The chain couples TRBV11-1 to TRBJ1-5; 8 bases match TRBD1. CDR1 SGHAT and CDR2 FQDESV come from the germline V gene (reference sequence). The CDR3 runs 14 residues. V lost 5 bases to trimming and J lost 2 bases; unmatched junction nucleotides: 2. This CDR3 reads CASSETGGNQPQHF. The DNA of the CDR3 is TGTGCCAGCAGCGAGACAGGGGGCAATCAGCCCCAGCATTTT.